This T cell receptor beta chain came from a study of post-analysis software for immune sequencing data. Study as a whole: The courses of disease that were included comprised relapsing-remitting, secondary progressive and progressive-relapsing multiple sclerosis.

Unique molecular identifiers were built into the TCR beta cDNA libraries. Starting from roughly 1.1 to 9.2 million T cells, the study yielded roughly 0.5 million cDNA molecules. A single record per CDR3 protein comes from TCRdb applying MiXCR to the PCR reads. The sample lists hundreds of thousands of distinct CDR3 sequences, around 50% occurring once. Study conclusions and caveats: The authors found that F measure strongly co-clustered same-batch samples. Multiple sclerosis patients showed significantly lower normalized Chao1 diversity than controls did.

A note on this clonotype: Antigen: not known.

What was sequenced was blood. The sequence derives from a girl aged 5 to 17 with multiple sclerosis.

CDR3 sequence (DNA): TGCGCCAGCAGCTTGGCGGCGGGAGGGCCAAACAATGAGCAGTTCTTC. Protein: CASSLAAGGPNNEQFF. The chain carries TRBV5-1 and TRBJ2-1, with 9 bases matching TRBD2. Per germline, CDR1 SGHRS and CDR2 YFSETQ. V shed 0 bases, J shed 5 bases, and the junction held 6 bases outside the gene matches. The CDR3 is made up of 16 amino acids.